Listed below are T cell receptor beta chains from one sample, sequenced in a study of CD8 T cells in ankylosing spondylitis. TCRdb reanalysed the 5' RACE reads using MiXCR and keeps one entry per CDR3 protein. The data contain 250,000 or so distinct CDR3 sequences, 10% of them singletons. The source material was blood, either unsorted or a sorted T cell fraction (not recorded which). The receptors stem from a male donor with ankylosing spondylitis or in good health (not recorded which). CDR3s include the opening cysteine and the closing phenylalanine or tryptophan. D genes are given only for firm matches. For some rows the clone size is stated as once, few or many, or as a class when expanded; others skip it.

V gene: TRBV5-1
J gene: TRBJ2-5
D gene: -
clone size: many
CDR3 DNA: TGCGCCAGCAGCTCCAGTTGGGAGACCCAGTACTTC
CDR3 protein: CASSSSWETQYF

V gene: TRBV12-3/TRBV12-4
J gene: TRBJ2-3
D gene: -
clone size: many
CDR3 DNA: TGTGCCAGCAGTTCTGACTACCCAGATACGCAGTATTTT
CDR3 protein: CASSSDYPDTQYF

V gene: TRBV7-2
J gene: TRBJ2-7
D gene: -
clone size: -
CDR3 DNA: TGTGCCAGCAGCCGAAGTCTGGGGGGACTTTTCTACGAGCAGTACTTC
CDR3 protein: CASSRSLGGLFYEQYF

V gene: TRBV9
J gene: TRBJ1-1
D gene: -
clone size: many
CDR3 DNA: TGTGCCAGTAACACAGGGAAGGACACTGAAGCTTTCTTT
CDR3 protein: CASNTGKDTEAFF

V gene: TRBV7-2
J gene: TRBJ2-7
D gene: -
clone size: few
CDR3 DNA: TGTGCCAGCAGCCCCCGCAGGCTATCCTACGAGCAGTACTTC
CDR3 protein: CASSPRRLSYEQYF

V gene: TRBV5-6
J gene: TRBJ2-2
D gene: TRBD2
clone size: -
CDR3 DNA: TGTGCCAGCAGCTTAACTAGCGGGGTGAACACCGGGGAGCTGTTTTTT
CDR3 protein: CASSLTSGVNTGELFF

V gene: TRBV15
J gene: TRBJ2-1
D gene: -
clone size: many
CDR3 DNA: TGTGCCACCAGCGGCCGGACGTACAATGAGCAGTTCTTC
CDR3 protein: CATSGRTYNEQFF

V gene: TRBV6-1
J gene: TRBJ2-1
D gene: -
clone size: many
CDR3 DNA: TGTGCCAGCAGCGACCTCGCGAAGGGGATCTACAATGAGCAGTTCTTC
CDR3 protein: CASSDLAKGIYNEQFF

V gene: TRBV20-1
J gene: TRBJ2-7
D gene: -
clone size: -
CDR3 DNA: TGCAGTGCTAGGCCGGTAACATCCTCCTACGAGCAGTACTTC
CDR3 protein: CSARPVTSSYEQYF

V gene: TRBV27
J gene: TRBJ1-1
D gene: -
clone size: many
CDR3 DNA: TGTGCCAGCAGTTTTGTCGGGGCAGCGACTGAAGCTTTCTTT
CDR3 protein: CASSFVGAATEAFF

V gene: TRBV5-5
J gene: TRBJ1-2
D gene: -
clone size: many
CDR3 DNA: TGTGCCAGCAGCTCTGACAGCCCGGAAACCTTC
CDR3 protein: CASSSDSPETF